This T cell receptor (beta chain) was obtained from a study of CD8 T cell repertoires and HIV-1 epitope variants. This CDR3 contains 14 residues. Germline CDR1 is MNHEY and CDR2 is SVGAGI. Germline trimming cut 5 bases from V and 7 bases from J; bases unmatched to any gene: 5. The repertoire was sequenced with immunoSEQ multiplex PCR; TCRdb's copy has only in-frame clones and lacks some. The sample records 95,000 or so clones, over 70% being singletons. A word on this clone: Additional DNA sequences in this sample encode the identical CDR3.

The sample consisted of uncultured baseline CD8+ T cells from peripheral blood mononuclear cells (PBMCs). The chain carries TRBV6-5 and TRBJ2-5; TRBD1 matches 12 bases. The TCR originated in a male donor with HIV. As DNA, the CDR3 is TGTGCCAGCAGTGGGGACAGGGGGCGAGGGACCCAGTACTTC. The encoded protein is CASSGDRGRGTQYF.